The next 19 T cell receptor beta chains were all read from a single sample in a study of shared clonotypes between healthy human individuals. Some clones are missing from TCRdb's copy, which holds only in-frame ones; the method was immunoSEQ multiplex PCR. The sample consists of some 1.4 million clones, around 97% of them appearing once. The sequencing input was naive CD4+ T cells sorted from blood. As to subset: CD45RA+ positively selected. These receptors were collected from a young man in good health.

The J gene is TRBJ2-2, the V gene TRBV11-2, with D possibly TRBD2 on 5 matching bases. Germline loops: CDR1 SGHAT, CDR2 FQNNGV. The CDR3 contains 15 residues. V was cut by 3 bases and J by 3 bases, with 11 bases left in between. In DNA, the CDR3 is TGTGCCAGCAGCTTGGGAGTCCGGGACACCGGGGAGCTGTTTTTT. It is translated as CASSLGVRDTGELFF. Supplemented by reference TRBV11-2 and TRBJ2-2, the full variable domain reads EAGVAQSPRYKIIEKRQSVAFWCNPISGHATLYWYQQILGQGPKLLIQFQNNGVVDDSQLPKDRFSAERLKGVDSTLKIQPAKLEDSAVYLCASSLGVRDTGELFFGEGSRLTVL.

The genes are TRBV18 and TRBJ2-3, with 10 bases that match TRBD2. CDR3 size: 16 residues. J gave up 4 bases and V 0 bases, and 4 bases lay outside the gene matches. CDR1 is KGHSH, CDR2 LQKENI, per germline. The chain's CDR3 is CASSPPRTSGPDTQYF. In DNA, the CDR3 is TGTGCCAGCTCACCACCCAGGACTAGCGGACCAGATACGCAGTATTTT.

This chain links TRBV10-3 with TRBJ1-2; the D is unclear. Germline-derived CDR1 and CDR2 are ENHRY and SYGVKD. The CDR3 consists of 11 residues. Trimming removed 7 bases from V and 7 bases from J, with 10 bases in between. In DNA form, the CDR3 reads TGTGCCATCACTGGGGTAGGTGGCTACACCTTC. Amino acid sequence: CAITGVGGYTF.

The chain joins TRBV5-4 to TRBJ2-7; no firm D call. Trimming took off 0 bases at V and 7 bases at J, with 8 bases between the two ends. CDR1 and CDR2 from the germline V gene are SGHNT and YYREEE (reference sequence). The CDR3 is 12 residues long. CDR3 region: CASSLDRREQYF. The CDR3 DNA reads TGTGCCAGCAGCTTGGACCGGCGGGAGCAGTACTTC.

V is TRBV9 and J is TRBJ2-1; 11 bases are a match to TRBD2. CDR1 is SGDLS and CDR2 is YYNGEE in the germline V gene. V lost 4 bases to trimming and J lost 4 bases; unmatched junction nucleotides: 16. The CDR3 covers 19 residues. The CDR3 DNA follows: TGTGCCAGCAGCCAGGGACTAGCGGAGCAAATAAAGATTTACAATGAGCAGTTCTTC. Protein: CASSQGLAEQIKIYNEQFF.

The V gene is TRBV5-1, the J gene TRBJ2-5, with unresolved D. Germline V CDR1 and CDR2: SGHRS, YFSETQ. The CDR3 runs to 13 residues. V was cut by 3 bases and J by 2 bases, with 8 bases left in between. The DNA of the CDR3 is TGCGCCAGCAGCTCGGCCCAGCAAGAGACCCAGTACTTC. This sequence encodes CASSSAQQETQYF. The full variable domain, completed using reference TRBV5-1 and TRBJ2-5, is KAGVTQTPRYLIKTRGQQVTLSCSPISGHRSVSWYQQTPGQGLQFLFEYFSETQRNKGNFPGRFSGRQFSNSRSEMNVSTLELGDSALYLCASSSAQQETQYFGPGTRLLVL.

This clone has just one count. This chain joins TRBV5-1 and TRBJ1-5, with 7 bases that match TRBD1. Germline V lookup: CDR1 SGHRS, CDR2 YFSETQ. CDR3 length: 14 amino acids. Germline trimming cut 4 bases from V and 3 bases from J; bases unmatched to any gene: 4. CDR3 residues: CASSQGQPNQPQHF. In DNA, the CDR3 is TGCGCCAGCAGCCAGGGACAGCCCAATCAGCCCCAGCATTTT. Full variable domain (outside the CDR3, taken from reference TRBV5-1 and TRBJ1-5): KAGVTQTPRYLIKTRGQQVTLSCSPISGHRSVSWYQQTPGQGLQFLFEYFSETQRNKGNFPGRFSGRQFSNSRSEMNVSTLELGDSALYLCASSQGQPNQPQHFGDGTRLSIL.

Only one count was recorded for this clone. The V call is TRBV29-1, the J call TRBJ1-1; no clear D. This CDR3 is 12 amino acids long. V was shortened by 7 bases and J by 3 bases, with 12 bases between the two germline ends. Looked up from germline, CDR1 is SQVTM and CDR2 is ANQGSEA. CDR3 region: CSATVGYTEAFF. As DNA, the CDR3 is TGCAGCGCTACGGTGGGGTACACTGAAGCTTTCTTT.

The chain combines TRBV6-8 with TRBJ2-7; TRBD2 agrees at 9 bases. The V gene end was trimmed by 1 base and the J gene end by 4 bases; junction bases not matched to a gene: 23. Germline V gene lookup returns CDR1 MNHGY and CDR2 SAAAGT. The CDR3 has 21 residues. CDR3: CASSYFAWLAGYRESLYEQYF. The CDR3 region has the DNA TGTGCCAGCAGTTACTTCGCTTGGCTAGCGGGATACCGAGAATCACTTTACGAGCAGTACTTC.

J is TRBJ1-1 and V is TRBV30, with D perhaps TRBD1 (6 bases). The CDR3 runs 15 residues. Per the germline V gene, CDR1 is GTSNPN and CDR2 is SVGIG (reference sequence). Trimming pared 3 bases from V and 2 bases from J, leaving 16 bases between. The DNA for the CDR3 is TGTGCCTGGAGAGCGTGGGGGGCGGGAAACACTGAAGCTTTCTTT. Translated: CAWRAWGAGNTEAFF.

V usage is TRBV27 and J usage is TRBJ2-7; D assignment may be TRBD1 or TRBD2 (5 bases each). This CDR3 spans 13 amino acids. V lost 8 bases and J lost 3, with 14 bases in between. From germline, CDR1 is MNHEY and CDR2 SMNVEV (reference sequence). The CDR3 coding sequence is TGTGCCAGCTCGGGGCGTCGTGGCTACGAGCAGTACTTC. Protein product: CASSGRRGYEQYF.

The rearrangement links TRBV2 to TRBJ1-1, with TRBD1 as a possible D gene (6 bases). V was pared by 7 bases and J by 7 bases, with 19 bases between. The CDR3 runs 14 residues. Germline values: CDR1 SNHLY, CDR2 FYNNEI. The CDR3 DNA reads as TGTGCCAGCACCCGAGGCGGGGGCTCGGTTGAAGCTTTCTTT. Encoded protein: CASTRGGGSVEAFF.

The chain is built from TRBV5-6 and TRBJ2-7; D may correspond to TRBD1 or TRBD2 (5 bases each). The CDR3 runs to 14 residues. Per the germline V gene, CDR1 is SGHDT and CDR2 is YYEEEE. V was cut by 2 bases and J by 2 bases, with 11 bases left in between. CDR3 nucleotide sequence: TGTGCCAGCAGCTTCTGGGACGGAACCTACGAGCAGTACTTC. It yields the protein CASSFWDGTYEQYF.

The chain joins TRBV6-1 to TRBJ1-1; 7 nucleotides agree with TRBD1. The germline gives CDR1 MNHNS, CDR2 SASEGT. The ends lost 3 bases at V and 3 bases at J; junction bases unmatched: 7. CDR3 size: 15 residues. CDR3 nucleotides: TGTGCCAGCAGTGACCATCGAACAGGGGACACTGAAGCTTTCTTT. The encoded protein is CASSDHRTGDTEAFF.

This rearrangement joins TRBV9 to TRBJ2-3, with TRBD1 matching over 8 bases. Per germline, CDR1 SGDLS and CDR2 YYNGEE. J was trimmed by 1 base and V by 4 bases; bases with no gene match: 8. The CDR3 extends over 16 amino acids. The CDR3 coding sequence is TGTGCCAGCAGCTTACGGTGGGGACAGGGCACAGATACGCAGTATTTT. Translation: CASSLRWGQGTDTQYF.

The rearrangement joins TRBV18 to TRBJ2-1; D is unresolved. Germline V gene lookup returns CDR1 KGHSH and CDR2 LQKENI. CDR3 length: 13 residues. The V gene lost 2 bases and the J gene lost 7 bases, with 9 bases spanning the gap. This CDR3 is CASSPELTNEQFF. In DNA, the CDR3 is TGTGCCAGCTCACCAGAGTTAACGAATGAGCAGTTCTTC.

The CDR3 loop is CASSYPVSQSEYTDTQYF. The CDR3 DNA follows: TGTGCCAGCAGTTACCCCGTATCACAGAGCGAATACACAGATACGCAGTATTTT. The chain carries TRBV28 and TRBJ2-3; no firm D call. Germline lookup yields CDR1 MDHEN and CDR2 SYDVKM. This CDR3 has 18 residues. V lost 4 bases and J 2 bases, leaving 22 bases between the germline ends.

This clone is a singleton in its sample. This chain uses TRBV11-2 with TRBJ2-2; weak D call: TRBD1 (6 bases). The V end was cut by 5 bases, the J end by 1 base, with 11 bases between. This CDR3 comprises 15 residues. CDR1 is SGHAT and CDR2 is FQNNGV in the germline V gene. The CDR3 sequence: CASSAGTMNTGELFF. CDR3 nucleotide sequence: TGTGCCAGCAGCGCCGGGACAATGAACACCGGGGAGCTGTTTTTT.

This clone was seen once. V is TRBV7-9 and J is TRBJ1-2; TRBD1 is a possible D gene (5 bases). Trimming took off 5 bases at V and 2 bases at J, with 15 bases between the two ends. Germline values: CDR1 SEHNR, CDR2 FQNEAQ (reference sequence). CDR3 length equals 15 residues. CDR3 in amino acids: CASSLGPRKNYGYTF. The DNA of the CDR3 is TGTGCCAGCAGCCTGGGACCGAGAAAGAACTATGGCTACACCTTC. Based on the CDR3 plus reference TRBV7-9 and TRBJ1-2, the full variable domain is DTGVSQNPRHKITKRGQNVTFRCDPISEHNRLYWYRQTLGQGPEFLTYFQNEAQLEKSRLLSDRFSAERPKGSFSTLEIQRTEQGDSAMYLCASSLGPRKNYGYTFGSGTRLTVV.